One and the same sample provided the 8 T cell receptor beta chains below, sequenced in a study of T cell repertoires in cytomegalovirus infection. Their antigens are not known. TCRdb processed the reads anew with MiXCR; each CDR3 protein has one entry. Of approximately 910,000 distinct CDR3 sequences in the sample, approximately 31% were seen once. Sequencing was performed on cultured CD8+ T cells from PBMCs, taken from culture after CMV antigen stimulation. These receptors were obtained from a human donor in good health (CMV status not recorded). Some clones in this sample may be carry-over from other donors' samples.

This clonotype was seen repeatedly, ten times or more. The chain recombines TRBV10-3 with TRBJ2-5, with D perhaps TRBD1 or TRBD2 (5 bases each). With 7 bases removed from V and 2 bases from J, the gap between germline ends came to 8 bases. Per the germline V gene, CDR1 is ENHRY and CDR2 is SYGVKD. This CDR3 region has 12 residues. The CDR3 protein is CAIKGEQETQYF. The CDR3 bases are TGTGCCATCAAAGGGGAGCAAGAGACCCAGTACTTC.

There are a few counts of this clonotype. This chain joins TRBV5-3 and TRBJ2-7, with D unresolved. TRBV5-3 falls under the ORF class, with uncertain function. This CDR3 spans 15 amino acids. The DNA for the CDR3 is TGTGCCAGCAGCTTGGGTAGGCAGGATCCCTACGAGCAGTACGTC. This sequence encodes CASSLGRQDPYEQYV.

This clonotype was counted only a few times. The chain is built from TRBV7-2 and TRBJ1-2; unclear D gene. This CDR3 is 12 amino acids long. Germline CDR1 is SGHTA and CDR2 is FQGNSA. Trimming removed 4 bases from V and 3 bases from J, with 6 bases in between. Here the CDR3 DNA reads TGTGCCAGCAGCTCGACGGACTATGGCTACACCTTC. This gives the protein CASSSTDYGYTF.

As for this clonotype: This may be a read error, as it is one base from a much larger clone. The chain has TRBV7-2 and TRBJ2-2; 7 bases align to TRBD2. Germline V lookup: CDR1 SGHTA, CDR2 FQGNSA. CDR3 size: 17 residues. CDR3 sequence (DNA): TGTGCCAGCAGCCACTGGACTAGTTCGGTGAACACCGTGGAGCTGTTTTTT. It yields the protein CASSHWTSSVNTVELFF.

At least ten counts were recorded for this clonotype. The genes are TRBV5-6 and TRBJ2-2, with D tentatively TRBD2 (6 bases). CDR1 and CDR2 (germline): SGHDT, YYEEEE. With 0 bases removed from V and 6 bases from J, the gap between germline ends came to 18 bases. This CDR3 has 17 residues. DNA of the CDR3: TGTGCCAGCAGCTTGGCGGGTTGGAGGGTCGCGGCCGGGGAGCTGTTTTTT. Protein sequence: CASSLAGWRVAAGELFF. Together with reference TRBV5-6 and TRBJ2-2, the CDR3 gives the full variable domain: DAGVTQSPTHLIKTRGQQVTLRCSPKSGHDTVSWYQQALGQGPQFIFQYYEEEERQRGNFPDRFSGHQFPNYSSELNVNALLLGDSALYLCASSLAGWRVAAGELFFGEGSRLTVL.

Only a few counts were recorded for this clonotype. CDR3 coding DNA: TGCGCCAGCAGCTTGCGGCTAGCGGGGGGGGGGCAGTTCTTC. This sequence encodes CASSLRLAGGGQFF. The chain has TRBV5-1 and TRBJ2-1; 12 bases map to TRBD2. This CDR3 region has 14 residues. CDR1 is SGHRS and CDR2 is YFSETQ in the germline V gene. V lost 1 base, J lost 12 bases, and 5 bases stayed unmatched.

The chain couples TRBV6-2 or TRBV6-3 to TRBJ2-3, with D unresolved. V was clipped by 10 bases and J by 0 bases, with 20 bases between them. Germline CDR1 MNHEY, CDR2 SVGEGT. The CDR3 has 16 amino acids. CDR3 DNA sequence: TGTGCCAACAGAATACGTGCCGGAACTAGCACAGATACGCAGTATTTT. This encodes CANRIRAGTSTDTQYF.

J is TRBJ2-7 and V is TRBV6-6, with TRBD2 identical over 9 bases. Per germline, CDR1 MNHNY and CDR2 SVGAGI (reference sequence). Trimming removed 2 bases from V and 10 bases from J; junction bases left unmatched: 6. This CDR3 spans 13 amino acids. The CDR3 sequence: CASSYNSGGAQYV. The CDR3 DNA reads TGTGCCAGCAGTTACAATAGCGGGGGTGCTCAGTACGTC.